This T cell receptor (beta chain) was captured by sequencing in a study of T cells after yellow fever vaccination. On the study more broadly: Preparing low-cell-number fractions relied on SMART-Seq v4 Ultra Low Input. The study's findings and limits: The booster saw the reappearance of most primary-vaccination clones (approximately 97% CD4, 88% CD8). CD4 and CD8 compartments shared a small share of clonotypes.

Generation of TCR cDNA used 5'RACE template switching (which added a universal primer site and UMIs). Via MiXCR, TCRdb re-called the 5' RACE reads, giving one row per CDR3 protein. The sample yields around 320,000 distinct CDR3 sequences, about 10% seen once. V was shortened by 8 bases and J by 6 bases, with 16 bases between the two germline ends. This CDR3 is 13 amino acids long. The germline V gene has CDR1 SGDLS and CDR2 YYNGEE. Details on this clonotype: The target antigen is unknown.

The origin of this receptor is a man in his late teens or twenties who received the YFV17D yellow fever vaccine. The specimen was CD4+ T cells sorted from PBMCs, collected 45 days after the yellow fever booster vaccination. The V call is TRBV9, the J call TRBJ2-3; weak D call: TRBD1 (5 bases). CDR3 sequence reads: CASTRLAGDTQYF. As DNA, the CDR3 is TGTGCCAGTACTCGACTCGCAGGGGATACGCAGTATTTT.